The 7 T cell receptor beta chains given below trace back to one sample, sequenced in a study of blood T cells in healthy people across ages. A second about 7 to 11 cycle PCR used barcoded and J-beta primers. TCRdb recomputed calls from the 5' RACE reads with MiXCR, one row per CDR3 protein. The sample records 1 million or so distinct CDR3 sequences, under 30% being singletons. The data also belong to a second study, concerning T cells of mothers and their children.

Sequencing was carried out using blood. These receptors were taken from a girl aged 2 to 9 in good health.

The rearrangement links TRBV12-5 to TRBJ2-3; 8 bases are a match to TRBD2. Germline CDR1 is LGHNT and CDR2 is FRNRAP. V shed 5 bases, J shed 0 bases, and the junction held 4 bases outside the gene matches. The CDR3 has 15 residues. CDR3 protein: CASGRASGSTDTQYF. CDR3 nucleotides: TGTGCTAGTGGTAGAGCTAGCGGGAGCACAGATACGCAGTATTTT.

This clonotype was detected a few times. The rearrangement uses TRBV4-1 and TRBJ2-5, with 11 bases identical to TRBD2. The J call is doubtful: the DNA matches TRBJ2-7 better. The germline gives CDR1 MGHRA, CDR2 YSYEKL. The CDR3 extends over 15 amino acids. The CDR3: CASSLAGGFAYEQYF. CDR3 coding DNA: TGCGCCAGCAGTTTAGCGGGAGGGTTTGCCTACGAGCAGTACTTC.

The rearrangement links TRBV12-3 or TRBV12-4 to TRBJ2-3, with no clear D. The CDR3 covers 15 residues. The V gene lost 3 bases and the J gene lost 1 base, with 11 bases spanning the gap. CDR3: CASSFLDGRTDTQYF. CDR3 DNA sequence: TGTGCCAGCAGTTTTCTGGACGGACGCACAGATACGCAGTATTTT.

This clonotype has more than one count but fewer than ten. The chain recombines TRBV12-3 or TRBV12-4 with TRBJ1-2; perhaps TRBD1 as D (5 bases). CDR3 size: 13 residues. Trimming removed 6 bases at V and 7 bases at J, with 15 bases between. The CDR3 protein is CASSYGRGSGYTF. In nucleotides, the CDR3 is TGTGCCAGCAGCTATGGGAGGGGCTCTGGCTACACCTTC.

This sequence joins TRBV6-1 and TRBJ1-1; D call uncertain. The germline V gene encodes CDR1 MNHNS and CDR2 SASEGT. The V and J ends lost 6 bases and 1 base respectively, with 18 bases between them. The CDR3 is 16 amino acids. The CDR3 DNA sequence: TGTGCCAGCAGCCCCTTTGTTGGGTCTGCGAACACTGAAGCTTTCTTT. Its translation: CASSPFVGSANTEAFF.

This clonotype has a handful of counts. The chain uses TRBV11-2 and TRBJ2-5; D is possibly TRBD1 (6 bases). CDR3 size: 17 residues. Between the trimmed V and J ends, which lost 2 bases and 3 bases, there was a span of 19 bases. Per the germline V gene, CDR1 is SGHAT and CDR2 is FQNNGV. The DNA for the CDR3 is TGTGCCAGCAGCTTAAATCCGGCAGACCCAGGGGAAGAGACCCAGTACTTC. This gives the protein CASSLNPADPGEETQYF.

This clonotype has a handful of counts. The J gene is TRBJ2-4, the V gene TRBV15; D unresolved. Germline V gives CDR1 LNHNV, CDR2 YYDKDF (reference sequence). V gave up 6 bases and J gave up 4 bases, with 19 bases separating them. This CDR3 contains 16 residues. CDR3 in amino acids: CATSSEYLDEKNIQYF. The CDR3 region has the DNA TGTGCCACCAGTTCGGAGTACCTGGATGAAAAAAACATTCAGTACTTC.